These 9 T cell receptor beta chains share one sample of origin, sequenced in a study of T cell changes during pregnancy in multiple sclerosis. Data came from immunoSEQ multiplex PCR; TCRdb stores just in-frame clones and leaves some out. Of more than 55,000 clones in the sample, about nine tenths are singletons; the top ten hold roughly 2.1%. The source was peripheral blood, collected in the first trimester of pregnancy. The source of these receptors is a female donor in good health, enrolled as a control in a pregnancy study.

The sample holds one count of this clone. The rearrangement links TRBV7-9 to TRBJ2-1, with D possibly being TRBD2 (6 bases). The CDR3 is 12 residues long. Germline CDR1 reads SEHNR; CDR2 reads FQNEAQ (reference sequence). V was shortened by 5 bases and J by 9 bases, with 11 bases between the two germline ends. The CDR3 DNA is TGTGCCAGCAGCCCCCCCGGGGGTGAGCAGTTCTTC. This gives the protein CASSPPGGEQFF.

The V gene is TRBV30, the J gene TRBJ1-2, with D hard to call. The CDR3 runs 11 residues. CDR1 is GTSNPN, CDR2 SVGIG, per germline (reference sequence). V was clipped by 8 bases and J by 6 bases, with 13 bases between them. The CDR3 DNA is TGTGCCCGCGGGCGGTCGGATGGCTACACCTTC. This encodes CARGRSDGYTF.

This chain joins TRBV6-5 and TRBJ2-1, with 9 bases fitting TRBD2. CDR1 MNHEY and CDR2 SVGAGI come from the germline V gene. The CDR3 sequence is 15 residues long. Unmatched junction bases numbered 10, after V lost 6 bases and J lost 7 bases. CDR3 loop: CASRRISGRGNEQFF. The CDR3 DNA sequence: TGTGCCAGCAGGCGCATTAGCGGGAGAGGTAATGAGCAGTTCTTC.

The chain employs TRBV6-5 and TRBJ1-1; D is uncertain. V dropped 5 bases and J dropped 2 bases, with 9 bases sitting between them. There are 13 residues in the CDR3. Germline V gene lookup returns CDR1 MNHEY and CDR2 SVGAGI. The CDR3 DNA is TGTGCCAGCAGTCGACTGACCAACACTGAAGCTTTCTTT. Its protein is CASSRLTNTEAFF.

The chain is built from TRBV20-1 and TRBJ2-5, with D possibly being TRBD2 (5 bases). The germline V and J ends were trimmed by 5 bases and 4 bases, with 5 bases remaining between them. The CDR3 sequence is 10 residues long. CDR1 is DFQATT, CDR2 SNEGSKA, per germline (reference sequence). The DNA for the CDR3 is TGCAGTGCTGGGAGAGAGACCCAGTACTTC. This sequence encodes CSAGRETQYF.

This sequence joins TRBV5-1 and TRBJ2-1; D possibly corresponds to TRBD1 (6 bases). The CDR3 totals 14 residues. V lost 0 bases to trimming and J lost 4 bases, with 8 bases between them. The germline CDR1 and CDR2 sequences are SGHRS and YFSETQ. DNA for the CDR3: TGCGCCAGCAGCTTGGTGGGGACATACAATGAGCAGTTCTTC. Amino acid sequence: CASSLVGTYNEQFF. Full variable domain (remainder filled in from reference TRBV5-1 and TRBJ2-1): KAGVTQTPRYLIKTRGQQVTLSCSPISGHRSVSWYQQTPGQGLQFLFEYFSETQRNKGNFPGRFSGRQFSNSRSEMNVSTLELGDSALYLCASSLVGTYNEQFFGPGTRLTVL.

This clone was recorded once. J is TRBJ2-7 and V is TRBV7-3, with TRBD1 identical over 8 bases. V gave up 2 bases and J gave up 5 bases; unmatched junction bases: 5. The CDR3 runs to 14 residues. Germline values: CDR1 SGHTA, CDR2 FQGTGA. The CDR3 region is CASSLAGGRNEQYF. CDR3 coding DNA: TGTGCCAGCAGCTTAGCAGGGGGCAGGAACGAGCAGTACTTC. Variable domain in full (rest from reference TRBV7-3 and TRBJ2-7): GAGVSQTPSNKVTEKGKYVELRCDPISGHTALYWYRQSLGQGPEFLIYFQGTGAADDSGLPNDRFFAVRPEGSVSTLKIQRTERGDSAVYLCASSLAGGRNEQYFGPGTRLTVT.

V usage is TRBV6-1 and J usage is TRBJ2-7; D is uncertain. Germline loops: CDR1 MNHNS, CDR2 SASEGT. CDR3 length equals 14 residues. V was cut by 5 bases and J by 2 bases, with 13 bases left in between. The DNA for the CDR3 is TGTGCCAGCAGTCCGAGCGCACCAACCTACGAGCAGTACTTC. It translates to CASSPSAPTYEQYF.

The chain links TRBV5-1 to TRBJ2-3, with 7 bases identical to TRBD1. V lost 4 bases to trimming and J lost 1 base; unmatched junction nucleotides: 9. Germline V gene data show CDR1 as SGHRS and CDR2 as YFSETQ. There are 16 residues in the CDR3. CDR3 protein: CASSLRQGGGTDTQYF. The CDR3 DNA reads as TGCGCCAGCAGCCTCCGCCAAGGGGGCGGCACAGATACGCAGTATTTT.